This TCR beta chain stems from a study of cytomegalovirus exposure and HLA in healthy donors. The CDR3 consists of 14 residues. The V and J ends lost 1 base and 2 bases respectively, with 8 bases between them. The germline V gene encodes CDR1 SEHNR and CDR2 FQNEAQ (reference sequence). Primers included in the PCR were 60 Vbeta and 13 Jbeta primers. Libraries were prepared by immunoSEQ multiplex PCR; TCRdb keeps only in-frame clonotypes and omits some of them. Of approximately 150,000 clones in the sample, 77% were seen once. The sequence was collected from a woman in her forties in good health and CMV-seropositive. Sequenced: PBMCs. The rearrangement joins TRBV7-9 to TRBJ2-5; D remains ambiguous. CDR3 nucleotide sequence: TGTGCCAGCAGCTTAGAAAGCGTGCAAGAGACCCAGTACTTC. This sequence encodes CASSLESVQETQYF.